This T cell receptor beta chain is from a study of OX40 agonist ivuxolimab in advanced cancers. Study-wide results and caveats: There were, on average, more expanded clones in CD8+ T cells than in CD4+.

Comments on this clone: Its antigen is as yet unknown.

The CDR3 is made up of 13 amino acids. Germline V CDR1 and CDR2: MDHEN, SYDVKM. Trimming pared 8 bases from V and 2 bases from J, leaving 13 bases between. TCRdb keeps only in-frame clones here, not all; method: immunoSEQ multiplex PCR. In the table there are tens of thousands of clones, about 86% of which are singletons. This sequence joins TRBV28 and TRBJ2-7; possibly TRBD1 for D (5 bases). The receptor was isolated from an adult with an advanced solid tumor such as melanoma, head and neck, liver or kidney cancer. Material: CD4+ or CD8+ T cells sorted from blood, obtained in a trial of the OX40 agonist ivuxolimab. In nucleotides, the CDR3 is TGTGCCAGCGTAATGCTAGGGGCCTACGAGCAGTACTTC. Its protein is CASVMLGAYEQYF. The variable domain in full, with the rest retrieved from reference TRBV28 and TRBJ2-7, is DVKVTQSSRYLVKRTGEKVFLECVQDMDHENMFWYRQDPGLGLRLIYFSYDVKMKEKGDIPEGYSVSREKKERFSLILESASTNQTSMYLCASVMLGAYEQYFGPGTRLTVT.